These T cell receptor beta chains were read from a single sample in a study of regulatory T cells in long-lasting Graves disease. TCRdb independently ran MiXCR on the multiplex PCR reads; one entry per CDR3 protein. The data show 400,000 to 600,000 distinct CDR3 sequences, roughly a fifth seen once. Here the sequenced sample was peripheral blood mononuclear cells (PBMCs), taken when the disease was refractory, from a patient treated with antithyroid drugs. The receptors stem from a female donor with Graves disease. CDR3s include the opening cysteine and the closing phenylalanine or tryptophan. A D gene is named only where the DNA matches it firmly. Clone size, where shown, is once, few, many, or a class for clones that have expanded.

d_gene,abundance,v_gene,j_gene,CDR3nt,CDR3aa
.,many,TRBV27,TRBJ2-6,TGTGCCAGCAGTCCTCTTCGAACCCCACTTGGTTCAGGTGGGGCCAACGTCCTGACTTTC,CASSPLRTPLGSGGANVLTF
.,many,TRBV28,TRBJ1-2,TGTGCCAGCAGTTTAGGATCAGCGTGGGGACCCTCCTTTAACTATGGCTACACCTTC,CASSLGSAWGPSFNYGYTF
TRBD1,.,TRBV5-6,TRBJ1-2,TGTGCCAGCAGCGCCGGACAGGGCGACTATGGCTACACCTTC,CASSAGQGDYGYTF
.,few,TRBV5-1,TRBJ1-1,TGCGCCAGCAGGACCAACAGGGACACTGAAGCTTTCTTT,CASRTNRDTEAFF
.,many,TRBV19,TRBJ1-2,TGTGCCAGTAAGATTGACACAGGGACCTATGGCTACACCTTC,CASKIDTGTYGYTF
.,.,TRBV24-1,TRBJ2-2,TGTGCCACCAGGGCAGGGGTGGACACCGGGGAGCTGTTTTTT,CATRAGVDTGELFF
.,.,TRBV7-2,TRBJ2-6,TGTGCCAGCAGCTTAGTGATAGGTATTAGCTCTGGGGCCAACGTCCTGACTTTC,CASSLVIGISSGANVLTF
TRBD2,many,TRBV20-1,TRBJ2-5,TGCAGTGCTAGAGATACGGGGGGAGGAGAGACCCAGTACTTC,CSARDTGGGETQYF
TRBD2,.,TRBV24-1,TRBJ2-5,TGTGCCACAGGGGGGACTAGCGGGAGTCAAGAGACCCAGTACTTC,CATGGTSGSQETQYF
.,.,TRBV7-2,TRBJ2-7,TGTGCCAGCCGCCGTTGGGCCCCATACGAGCAGTACTTC,CASRRWAPYEQYF
TRBD1,many,TRBV28,TRBJ2-7,TGTGCCAGCAGTTCCTTCGCCGGGACAGGAAGCTCCTACGAGCAGTACTTC,CASSSFAGTGSSYEQYF
.,.,TRBV28,TRBJ2-5,TGTGCCAGCAGTTCCTCCTACAATGAGCAGTACTTC,CASSSSYNEQYF
.,.,TRBV7-9,TRBJ1-1,TGTGCCAGCAGCTTAGGACGGTGGGGGTGGGCGAACACTGAAGCTTTCTTT,CASSLGRWGWANTEAFF
.,few,TRBV6-5,TRBJ2-7,TGTGCCAGCAGTTCGTCCTTAAGGTCCGACGAGCAGTACTTC,CASSSSLRSDEQYF
TRBD1,many,TRBV2,TRBJ2-6,TGTGCCACCCTCGGGACAGGCCTCTCTGGGGCCAACGTCCTGACTTTC,CATLGTGLSGANVLTF
.,.,TRBV5-1,TRBJ1-2,TGCGCCAGCAGCTTGTTGAGTTCGTCACAGGGAAAGAACACCTTC,CASSLLSSSQGKNTF
TRBD1,many,TRBV2,TRBJ1-2,TGTGCCAGCAGCGAAATTGGGACAGTCGAAGGCTACACCTTC,CASSEIGTVEGYTF
.,.,TRBV7-2,TRBJ1-5,TGTGCCAGCAGCCCCTGGACTTCCTTTTATAGCAATCAGCCCCAGCATTTT,CASSPWTSFYSNQPQHF
.,few,TRBV5-1,TRBJ2-7,TGCGCCAGCAGCCCGAGAAACTACGAGCAGTACTTC,CASSPRNYEQYF
TRBD1,.,TRBV18,TRBJ1-1,TGTGCCAGCTCACCGATCGAGACAGGGGGCACTGAAGCTTTCTTT,CASSPIETGGTEAFF
.,many,TRBV29-1,TRBJ1-1,TGCAGCGTGGGGGGCCGCATGAACACTGAAGCTTTCTTT,CSVGGRMNTEAFF
.,.,TRBV12-3/TRBV12-4,TRBJ1-2,TGTGCCAGCAGCTTAGGGGGAGCGGTGACTAACTGTGGCTACACCTTC,CASSLGGAVTNCGYTF
.,many,TRBV20-1,TRBJ1-4,TGCAGTGCAGAGAGGTCACGGGTTGAAAAACTGTTTTTT,CSAERSRVEKLFF
.,many,TRBV3-1,TRBJ2-5,TGTGCCAGCAGCCAAGATGCGCTAGCCCAAGAGACCCAGTACTTC,CASSQDALAQETQYF
TRBD1,few,TRBV9,TRBJ1-2,TGTGCCAGCAGCGTAGATACCGGGACAGGGGGCTATGGCTACACCTTC,CASSVDTGTGGYGYTF
TRBD2,many,TRBV6-2/TRBV6-3,TRBJ2-7,TGTGCCAGCAGTTACACCCTTTTAGCGGGAGCCCAAGGGGAGCAGTACTTC,CASSYTLLAGAQGEQYF
.,many,TRBV28,TRBJ2-7,TGTGCCAGCAACACGATGGGGCGGGATATTGGTTACGAGCAGTACTTC,CASNTMGRDIGYEQYF
.,.,TRBV29-1,TRBJ2-5,TGCAGCGCGAGAGAAGCAACCGTGGAGACCCAGTACTTC,CSAREATVETQYF
.,.,TRBV10-3,TRBJ1-2,TGTGCCATCAGTGAGTCGGATGCAGGCAACTATGGCTACACCTTC,CAISESDAGNYGYTF
.,many,TRBV12-3/TRBV12-4,TRBJ2-2,TGTGCCAGCAGTTTTGGGGACGGGGAGCTGTTTTTT,CASSFGDGELFF
TRBD1,many,TRBV6-1,TRBJ2-5,TGTGCCAGCAGTCCGGGCACAGGGGGAGAGACCCAGTACTTC,CASSPGTGGETQYF
TRBD1,many,TRBV27,TRBJ1-1,TGTGCCAGCAGGCTAAGGGGGCGGGACAGGTTTATGGACACTGAAGCTTTCTTT,CASRLRGRDRFMDTEAFF
.,.,TRBV11-3,TRBJ2-1,TGTGCCAGCAGCGCTCCAGCGCTAGCGTTGAATGAGCAGTTCTTC,CASSAPALALNEQFF
TRBD1,few,TRBV5-1,TRBJ1-2,TGCGCCAGCACGCCGGAGGGGGCCCGTGGCTACACCTTC,CASTPEGARGYTF
.,many,TRBV28,TRBJ2-5,TGTGCCAGCAGTTCCGGACAGAACAAGAGAACCCAGTACTTC,CASSSGQNKRTQYF
.,.,TRBV7-2,TRBJ2-1,TGTGCCAGCAGCTCCCTTCTGGTTGCAGGGATTCGGCAGTTCTTC,CASSSLLVAGIRQFF
TRBD1,few,TRBV20-1,TRBJ1-2,TGCAGAGCTATGGGACAGCCTAAGGGCTACACCTTC,CRAMGQPKGYTF
.,few,TRBV19,TRBJ1-4,TGTGCCAGTATGGGCAGGGATGAAAAACTGTTTTTT,CASMGRDEKLFF
.,once,TRBV19,TRBJ2-7,TGTGCCAGTAGTGTAGGGATCTCCTACGAGCAGTACTTC,CASSVGISYEQYF
TRBD1,.,TRBV7-6,TRBJ2-7,TGTGCCAGCAGCCCCGAGACAGGGTCAGCCTACGAGCAGTACTTC,CASSPETGSAYEQYF
TRBD1,.,TRBV5-4,TRBJ2-5,TGTGCCAGCAGCTCACCTGACGGGACAGGGACCCAGTACTTC,CASSSPDGTGTQYF
.,few,TRBV7-6,TRBJ2-7,TGTGCCAGCAGCGTGGGGTTCGGGGGAGGCAACGTCTACGAGCAGTACTTC,CASSVGFGGGNVYEQYF
TRBD1,.,TRBV29-1,TRBJ1-1,TGCAGCGTTGAAAGGGACAGGGGGACCACTGAAGCTTTCTTT,CSVERDRGTTEAFF
.,.,TRBV3-1,TRBJ1-1,TGTGCCAGCAGCTCCGAGGGGGGAGCTACTGAAGCTTTCTTT,CASSSEGGATEAFF
TRBD2,few,TRBV11-3,TRBJ2-1,TGTGCCAGCAGCTTAGAGGTAGGACTAGGCTACAATGAGCAGTTCTTC,CASSLEVGLGYNEQFF
.,.,TRBV6-9,TRBJ2-1,TGTGCCAGCAGTTACTTGGGACCGGGAGATGAGCAGTTCTTC,CASSYLGPGDEQFF
.,.,TRBV5-6,TRBJ2-7,TGTGCCAGCAGCTATGGGGATCAGTCCTACGAGCAGTACTTC,CASSYGDQSYEQYF
.,few,TRBV29-1,TRBJ1-1,TGCAGCGTTGACCCTGGCACTGAAGCTTTCTTT,CSVDPGTEAFF
.,many,TRBV13,TRBJ1-3,TGTGCCAGCAGCTTAAGGGGCTCTACTGGAAACACCATATATTTT,CASSLRGSTGNTIYF
.,few,TRBV7-2,TRBJ2-2,TGTGCCAGCAGCCCCGAGAACGGGGAGCTGTTTTTT,CASSPENGELFF
.,.,TRBV10-3,TRBJ2-7,TGTGCTACCATGGGCCTCGGGGAGAGCTCCTACGAGCAGTACTTC,CATMGLGESSYEQYF
.,many,TRBV6-5,TRBJ2-1,TGTGCCAGCAGTTACTCAGGTGACAGCCAGGACAATGAGCAGTTCTTC,CASSYSGDSQDNEQFF
.,.,TRBV7-3,TRBJ2-2,TGTGCCAGCAGCCGAGGGCACGCGAACACCGGGGAGCTGTTTTTT,CASSRGHANTGELFF
.,many,TRBV28,TRBJ1-1,TGTGCCAGCAGCACTCCAGGGGTCACTGAAGCTTTCTTT,CASSTPGVTEAFF
.,few,TRBV10-3,TRBJ2-2,TGTGCCATCAGCGCCCGTAGCGGAGAGTCGAACACCGGGGAGCTGTTTTTT,CAISARSGESNTGELFF
.,many,TRBV12-3/TRBV12-4,TRBJ2-5,TGTGCCAGCAGCTCTAGCGCCCAAGAGACCCAGTACTTC,CASSSSAQETQYF
.,few,TRBV19,TRBJ1-5,TGTGCCAGTAAGGCGACAAACAATCAGCCCCAGCATTTT,CASKATNNQPQHF
.,many,TRBV2,TRBJ2-7,TGTGCCAGCAGTGAGGGGGGCCTCTACGAGCAGTACTTC,CASSEGGLYEQYF
.,many,TRBV28,TRBJ1-2,TGTGCCAGCAGTTCGACACAGTACGATGGCTACACCTTC,CASSSTQYDGYTF
TRBD1,few,TRBV2,TRBJ2-3,TGTGCCAGCAGTGAAGGGACAGGAGCCGATACGCAGTATTTT,CASSEGTGADTQYF